The clone carrying this T cell receptor beta chain was picked up a small number of times. The source of the sample is a study of blood T cell repertoires in COVID-19. Authors' data handling: Reference gene primer amplification yielded estimated nucleated cell counts. The data were produced by immunoSEQ multiplex PCR, yet TCRdb's version contains in-frame clones alone and is incomplete. D and trimming were read from the DNA, whereas the V and J calls and clone size are those reported in that table. The table lists approximately 450,000 clones, around 89% of them singletons. V was trimmed by 2 bases and J by 0 bases, leaving 9 bases between them. The CDR3 is 15 residues long. Germline assignment: CDR1 LNHNV and CDR2 YYDKDF (reference sequence). Enrollees, about 18 to 89 years old, lived in about two dozen US areas. Recovered participants had two consecutive negative NP/OP PCR tests, healthcare professional clearance, or symptom resolution.

What was sequenced was PBMCs or T cells enriched from blood (not recorded which). The receptor comes from a man aged 30-40 years who had recovered from COVID-19. The gene calls are TRBV15 and TRBJ2-3, with D maybe TRBD1 (6 bases). The CDR3 loop reads CATSRPGASTDTQYF. The CDR3 nucleotides are TGTGCCACCAGCAGACCAGGGGCTAGCACAGATACGCAGTATTTT.